A single sample is the source of the 24 T cell receptor beta chains below, sequenced in a study of blood T cells in healthy people across ages. Primed by a sample-barcoded 5' primer and a J-beta primer mix, a second PCR proceeded for 7 to 11 cycles. TCRdb re-analysed the 5' RACE reads in MiXCR, keeping a single row per CDR3 protein. The table includes roughly 1.5 million distinct CDR3 sequences, 35% to 45% detected once. Sequences were obtained from blood. The receptor set was obtained from a young woman in good health.

Only a few counts were recorded for this clonotype. The rearrangement links TRBV20-1 to TRBJ1-5, with D hard to call. Looked up from germline, CDR1 is DFQATT and CDR2 is SNEGSKA (reference sequence). Trimming took off 6 bases at V and 0 bases at J, with 15 bases between the two ends. CDR3 length: 15 amino acids. DNA of the CDR3: TGCAGTGCCCACCTGGACGGATATAGCAATCAGCCCCAGCATTTT. Encoded protein: CSAHLDGYSNQPQHF.

V usage is TRBV7-2 and J usage is TRBJ2-3, with TRBD2 matching over 7 bases. Germline V gene sequence: CDR1 SGHTA, CDR2 FQGNSA. The junction had 9 bases not matched to a gene; V was cut back by 10 bases and J by 5 bases. The CDR3 runs 13 residues. The CDR3 sequence: CATRSGIEDTQYF. The CDR3 DNA follows: TGTGCCACGAGGAGCGGGATCGAAGATACGCAGTATTTT.

The V and J genes are TRBV20-1 and TRBJ2-5, with 8 nucleotides matching TRBD2. In germline, CDR1 is DFQATT, CDR2 SNEGSKA (reference sequence). CDR3 length equals 14 residues. V lost 0 bases and J lost 11; bases outside the gene matches: 11. CDR3 nucleotides: TGCAGTGCTAGAGATGGGACTAGTTACGGTGAGCAGTACTTC. This translates into CSARDGTSYGEQYF.

Notes on this clonotype: Mismatch with germline at one junction end may stem from a read error. This chain uses TRBV11-2 with TRBJ1-2, with D perhaps TRBD1 (6 bases). The CDR3 has 16 residues. The V gene's germline CDR1 is SGHAT and CDR2 FQNNGV. The CDR3 is CVSSLGQGFTNYGYTF. The CDR3 nucleotides are TGTGTCAGCAGCTTAGGGCAGGGGTTTACTAACTATGGCTACACCTTC.

The V and J genes are TRBV27 and TRBJ2-7; 10 bases map to TRBD2. The CDR3 is 14 amino acids. Unmatched junction bases numbered 7, after V lost 6 bases and J lost 5 bases. Germline V gene data show CDR1 as MNHEY and CDR2 as SMNVEV (reference sequence). CDR3 residues: CASRILAGSDEQYF. The DNA of the CDR3 is TGTGCCAGCAGGATACTAGCGGGAAGCGACGAGCAGTACTTC.

This chain links TRBV20-1 with TRBJ2-3, with D unresolved. CDR3 length equals 15 residues. Trimming cost V 3 bases and J 2 bases, with 15 bases left between them. From germline, CDR1 is DFQATT and CDR2 SNEGSKA (reference sequence). The CDR3 region has the DNA TGCAGTGCTAGTCCTCTCTCGCCGCACACAGATACGCAGTATTTT. Its translation: CSASPLSPHTDTQYF.

This sequence joins TRBV29-1 and TRBJ2-5; possible D gene TRBD1, 5 bases. This CDR3 has 14 residues. Trimming took off 5 bases at V and 2 bases at J, with 15 bases between the two ends. Germline CDR1 reads SQVTM; CDR2 reads ANQGSEA. The CDR3 region is CSVTSWTRQETQYF. CDR3 sequence (DNA): TGCAGCGTTACGTCTTGGACACGACAAGAGACCCAGTACTTC.

There are a few counts of this clonotype. CDR3: CASSPSVGVGETQYF. CDR3 sequence (DNA): TGTGCCAGCAGCCCCTCAGTTGGAGTCGGGGAGACCCAGTACTTC. The chain uses TRBV9 and TRBJ2-5; D remains unclear. The CDR3 has 15 residues. V lost 4 bases and J lost 5, with 18 bases in between. The germline V gene encodes CDR1 SGDLS and CDR2 YYNGEE.

The chain couples TRBV4-3 to TRBJ2-7; D gene unclear. CDR1 LGHNA and CDR2 YSLEER come from the germline V gene. This CDR3 comprises 14 residues. Trimming took off 1 base at V and 6 bases at J, with 13 bases between the two ends. The CDR3 sequence: CASSQGQGPSEQYF. The CDR3 DNA reads as TGCGCCAGCAGCCAAGGTCAAGGACCCAGCGAGCAGTACTTC.

A few counts support this clonotype. The rearrangement joins TRBV7-9 to TRBJ2-1, with 13 positions matching TRBD2. The germline V gene encodes CDR1 SEHNR and CDR2 FQNEAQ (reference sequence). The trim removed 3 bases at V and 8 bases at J, leaving 4 bases unmatched. The CDR3 contains 15 residues. The CDR3 here is CASSFVTSGRDEQFF. The CDR3 DNA sequence: TGTGCCAGCAGCTTTGTCACTAGCGGGAGGGATGAGCAGTTCTTC. The variable domain in full, with the rest retrieved from reference TRBV7-9 and TRBJ2-1, is DTGVSQNPRHKITKRGQNVTFRCDPISEHNRLYWYRQTLGQGPEFLTYFQNEAQLEKSRLLSDRFSAERPKGSFSTLEIQRTEQGDSAMYLCASSFVTSGRDEQFFGPGTRLTVL.

This clonotype was picked up a small number of times. The chain recombines TRBV28 with TRBJ2-5, with 13 bases lining up with TRBD2. Near its end, the DNA agrees better with TRBJ2-7, so the J call may be wrong. Germline V gives CDR1 MDHEN, CDR2 SYDVKM. The CDR3 length is 15 residues. The CDR3 DNA is TGTGCCAGCAGTTCACTAGCGGGAGGGCGAAACGAGCAGTACTTC. Translation: CASSSLAGGRNEQYF.

V is TRBV6-5 and J is TRBJ2-6; unclear D gene. This CDR3 spans 18 amino acids. Germline loops: CDR1 MNHEY, CDR2 SVGAGI. V was cut by 0 bases and J by 1 base, with 13 bases left in between. Here the CDR3 reads CASSYSMASSSGANVLTF. The CDR3 DNA sequence: TGTGCCAGCAGTTACTCAATGGCAAGTTCGTCTGGGGCCAACGTCCTGACTTTC.

The rearrangement uses TRBV7-9 and TRBJ1-1, with 7 bases that match TRBD1. Unmatched junction bases numbered 11, after V lost 5 bases and J lost 5 bases. This CDR3 is built from 15 residues. From germline, CDR1 is SEHNR and CDR2 FQNEAQ (reference sequence). As DNA, the CDR3 is TGTGCCAGCAGCAAACAATCAGGGGGGATTACTGAAGCTTTCTTT. It translates to CASSKQSGGITEAFF.

This chain joins TRBV4-1 and TRBJ2-3, with 7 bases fitting TRBD2. Trimming removed 6 bases from V and 13 bases from J; junction bases left unmatched: 19. CDR1 is MGHRA and CDR2 is YSYEKL in the germline V gene. The CDR3 loop spans 15 amino acids. The CDR3 is CASSPRLAPLPPEYF. CDR3 DNA sequence: TGCGCCAGCAGTCCCCGACTAGCCCCTCTTCCACCGGAGTATTTT.

In nucleotides, the CDR3 is TGTGCCAGCAGCTCCGCCGGACAGGGGGCGCGAAATGAGCAGTTCTTC. This encodes CASSSAGQGARNEQFF. The chain employs TRBV13 and TRBJ2-1, with 11 bases lining up with TRBD1. The length of the CDR3 is 16 residues. From germline, CDR1 is PRHDT and CDR2 FYEKMQ (reference sequence). V lost 4 bases and J lost 7; bases outside the gene matches: 9.

Details on this clonotype: Its ends do not fully match the called genes, so a read error is possible. The chain joins TRBV15 to TRBJ1-5; TRBD1 agrees at 9 bases. The CDR3 spans 15 residues. The germline V gene encodes CDR1 LNHNV and CDR2 YYDKDF (reference sequence). CDR3 protein: CAASGDRESNQPQHF. In DNA, the CDR3 is TGTGCCGCCAGCGGGGACAGGGAAAGCAATCAGCCCCAGCATTTT.

In regard to this clonotype: This likely traces to a read error, being one base from a far larger clone. The CDR3, as DNA: TGTGCCAGCAGCTTAGGGGAACAGACCCAGTACTTC. Amino acids: CASSLGEQTQYF. V usage is TRBV7-2 and J usage is TRBJ2-5; D remains unclear. V was cut by 1 base and J by 6 bases, with 6 bases left in between. The length of the CDR3 is 12 residues. Germline V gene sequence: CDR1 SGHTA, CDR2 FQGNSA.

V and J are TRBV7-2 and TRBJ1-6, with 8 bases fitting TRBD1. Per the germline V gene, CDR1 is SGHTA and CDR2 is FQGNSA. This CDR3 comprises 15 residues. Trimming cost V 5 bases and J 6 bases; bases outside gene matches: 6. The CDR3 DNA reads as TGTGCCAGCAGCGCCGGGACAGGCCTTAATTCACCCCTCCACTTT. This translates into CASSAGTGLNSPLHF.

This clonotype was counted a few times. This chain joins TRBV2 and TRBJ2-1; 7 bases line up with TRBD1. Germline loops: CDR1 SNHLY, CDR2 FYNNEI. V lost 5 bases to trimming and J lost 0 bases; unmatched junction nucleotides: 4. The CDR3 is made up of 15 amino acids. CDR3 sequence: CASSIQGDSYNEQFF. Written as DNA, the CDR3 is TGTGCCAGCAGTATTCAGGGGGACTCCTACAATGAGCAGTTCTTC.

This clonotype occurred a few times. This sequence joins TRBV28 and TRBJ2-7; a weak D match, TRBD1 (6 bases). Germline-derived CDR1 and CDR2 are MDHEN and SYDVKM. V was pared by 5 bases and J by 0 bases, with 17 bases between. This CDR3 comprises 16 residues. DNA of the CDR3: TGTGCCAGCAGTAACACCGGGACATGGGGCTCCTACGAGCAGTACTTC. Its translation is CASSNTGTWGSYEQYF.

In its sample, this clonotype was seen once. The chain employs TRBV12-3 or TRBV12-4 and TRBJ2-3; D is unresolved. CDR3 length equals 20 residues. Trimming took 4 bases from V and 1 from J, leaving 27 bases between them. The CDR3 DNA reads TGTGCCAGCAGTTATGACCGTCTTGCGCACAGAGCTTCGGGCACAGATACGCAGTATTTT. Residues: CASSYDRLAHRASGTDTQYF.

The V and J genes are TRBV7-8 and TRBJ2-3; the match to TRBD2 covers 11 bases. CDR3 length: 15 residues. The V segment lost 6 bases and the J segment 1 base; nucleotides outside the gene matches: 3. In germline, CDR1 is SGHVS, CDR2 FQNEAQ. The CDR3 loop is CASRQLAGGTDTQYF. In DNA, the CDR3 is TGTGCCAGCAGACAACTAGCGGGGGGCACAGATACGCAGTATTTT.

This clonotype was observed at least ten times. The genes are TRBV7-9 and TRBJ1-4, with a weak D call TRBD1 (5 bases). CDR1 and CDR2 (germline): SEHNR, FQNEAQ (reference sequence). This CDR3 has 15 amino acids. Trimming stripped 5 bases from V and 3 bases from J, with 13 bases between. CDR3 loop: CASSDTGGANEKLFF. CDR3 bases: TGTGCCAGCAGCGATACGGGGGGGGCTAATGAAAAACTGTTTTTT.

The genes are TRBV4-3 and TRBJ2-2, with D hard to call. V was shortened by 1 base and J by 0 bases, with 9 bases between the two germline ends. Germline values: CDR1 LGHNA, CDR2 YSLEER. The CDR3 has 16 amino acids. CDR3 DNA: TGCGCCAGCAGCCAAGGTCATAACGCGAACACCGGGGAGCTGTTTTTT. It translates to CASSQGHNANTGELFF.